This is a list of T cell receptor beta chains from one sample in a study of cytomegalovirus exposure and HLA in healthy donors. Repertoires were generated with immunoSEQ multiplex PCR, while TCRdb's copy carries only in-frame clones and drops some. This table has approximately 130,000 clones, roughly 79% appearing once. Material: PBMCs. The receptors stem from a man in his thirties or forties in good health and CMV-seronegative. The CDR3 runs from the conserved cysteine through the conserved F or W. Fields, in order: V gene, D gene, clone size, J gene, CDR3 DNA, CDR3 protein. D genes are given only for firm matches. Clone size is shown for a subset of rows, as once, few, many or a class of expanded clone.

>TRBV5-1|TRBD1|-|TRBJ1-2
TGCGCCAGCAGCGAGTTGACAGGGGATATCGGGTATGGCTACACCTTC
CASSELTGDIGYGYTF
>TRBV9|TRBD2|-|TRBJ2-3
TGTGCCAGCAGCGTAGCTGTTAGGCCTAGCGGGTATTTGGATACGCAGTATTTT
CASSVAVRPSGYLDTQYF
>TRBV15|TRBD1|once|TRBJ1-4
TGTGCCACCAGCCAACGCAGGGGGACAGGGGATGAAAAACTGTTTTTT
CATSQRRGTGDEKLFF
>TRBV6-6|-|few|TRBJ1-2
TGTGCCAGCAGACCCCCTCAGGGGAACTATGGCTACACCTTC
CASRPPQGNYGYTF
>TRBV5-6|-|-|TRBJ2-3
TGTGCCAGCAGCTTTAATGGGGCGGCCGATACGCAGTATTTT
CASSFNGAADTQYF
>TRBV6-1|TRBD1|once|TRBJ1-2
TGTGCCAGCAGTGAAGCTAACCCAGGGGGGACCAGCTATGGCTACACCTTC
CASSEANPGGTSYGYTF
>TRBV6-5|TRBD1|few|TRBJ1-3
TGTGCCAGCAGTCTAACAGGGGGCCCTGGAAACACCATATATTTT
CASSLTGGPGNTIYF
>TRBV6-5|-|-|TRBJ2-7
TGTGCCAGCAGTTACTCCAGGGCCGACGAGCAGTACTTC
CASSYSRADEQYF
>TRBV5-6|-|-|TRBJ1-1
TGTGCCAGCAGCGAGTGGGGGGACGGCACTGAAGCTTTCTTT
CASSEWGDGTEAFF
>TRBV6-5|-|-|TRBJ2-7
TGTGCCAGCAGTTTGGACAGTCGGGCCTACGAGCAGTACTTC
CASSLDSRAYEQYF
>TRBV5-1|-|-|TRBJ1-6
TGCGCCAGCACTTACCTGGGGGCAGACAATTCACCCCTCCACTTT
CASTYLGADNSPLHF
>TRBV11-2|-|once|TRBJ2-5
TGTGCCAGCAGCTTAGGGTCGATGGGGGCGGGGGTGCAAGAGACCCAGTACTTC
CASSLGSMGAGVQETQYF
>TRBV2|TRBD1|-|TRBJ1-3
TGTGCCAGCAGTCCCGACAGGGGGATCTCTGGAAACACCATATATTTT
CASSPDRGISGNTIYF
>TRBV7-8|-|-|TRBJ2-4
TGTGCCAGCAGCTTAGCGGAGCCTCTGTTAGCCAAAAACATTCAGTACTTC
CASSLAEPLLAKNIQYF
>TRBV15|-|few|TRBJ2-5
TGTGCCACCAGCAAAGGGCTAGGGGATTCGGAGACCCAGTACTTC
CATSKGLGDSETQYF
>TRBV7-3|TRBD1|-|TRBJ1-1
TGTGCCAGCAGCATCCAGGGGGATACTGAAGCTTTCTTT
CASSIQGDTEAFF
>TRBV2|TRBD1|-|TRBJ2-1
TGTGCCAGCGACCGGGACAGGGTAGACGAGCAGTTCTTC
CASDRDRVDEQFF
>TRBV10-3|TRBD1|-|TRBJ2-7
TGTGCCATCAGTACCGGGACAGGCTCCTACGAGCAGTACTTC
CAISTGTGSYEQYF
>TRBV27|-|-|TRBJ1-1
TGTGCCAGCGGCTTCACAGGGTCTGAAGCTTTCTTT
CASGFTGSEAFF
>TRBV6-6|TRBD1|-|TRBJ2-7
TGTGCCAGCAGTCTAGCCGGGACAGGGTCCCACGAGCAGTACTTC
CASSLAGTGSHEQYF
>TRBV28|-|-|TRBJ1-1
TGTGCCAGCTTCCAGGGGCTCACTGAAGCTTTCTTT
CASFQGLTEAFF
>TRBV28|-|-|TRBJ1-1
TGTGCCAGCAGTTTATTCACCGGTGTTCCCACTGAAGCTTTCTTT
CASSLFTGVPTEAFF
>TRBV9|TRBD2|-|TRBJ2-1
TGTGCCAGCAGCACTAGCGGGAACTTAGGCTACAATGAGCAGTTCTTC
CASSTSGNLGYNEQFF
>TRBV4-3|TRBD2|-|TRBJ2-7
TGCGCCAGCAGCCAAGGGGCGGTAGCGGGAGAGGTGCAGTACTTC
CASSQGAVAGEVQYF
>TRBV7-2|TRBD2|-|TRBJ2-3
TGTGCCAGCAGCTTAGTCCTACTAGCGGGAGTTTCAGATACGCAGTATTTT
CASSLVLLAGVSDTQYF
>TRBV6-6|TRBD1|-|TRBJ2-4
TGTGCCAGCCGGGACAGTCTAGCCAAAAACATTCAGTACTTC
CASRDSLAKNIQYF
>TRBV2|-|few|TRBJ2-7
TGTGCCAGCAGTGAGGGCCCAGCGGGCACCTACGAGCAGTACTTC
CASSEGPAGTYEQYF
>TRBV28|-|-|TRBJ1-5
TGTGCCAGCAGTTTATCCACAGGTTCCCATCAGCCCCAGCATTTT
CASSLSTGSHQPQHF
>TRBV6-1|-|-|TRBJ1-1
TGTGCCAGCAACGAGGGAGGGGACATGAACACTGAAGCTTTCTTT
CASNEGGDMNTEAFF
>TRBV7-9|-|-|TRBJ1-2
TGTGCCAGCAGTCTAGGGGGGGAATATGGCTACACCTTC
CASSLGGEYGYTF
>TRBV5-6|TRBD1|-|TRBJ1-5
TGTGCCAGCAGCTCGGGACAGGCTAGAAAGCTCCAGCATTTT
CASSSGQARKLQHF
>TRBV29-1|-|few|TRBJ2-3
TGCAGCGCCAGCGGATTCACAGATACGCAGTATTTT
CSASGFTDTQYF
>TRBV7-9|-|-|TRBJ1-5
TGTGCCAGCAGCTTAAGTAGAATCGAGCCGAATCAGCCCCAGCATTTT
CASSLSRIEPNQPQHF
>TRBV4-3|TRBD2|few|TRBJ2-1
TGCGCAAGCAGCCAAGATGAAGCGGGGGGGCGCAATGAGCAGTTCTTC
CASSQDEAGGRNEQFF
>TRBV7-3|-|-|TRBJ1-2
TGTGCCAGCAGCCCTGACAGTATCTATGGCTACACCTTC
CASSPDSIYGYTF
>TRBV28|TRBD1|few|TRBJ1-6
TGTGCCAGCAGTTTATTAGGCGCCGGGACAGGTCCATCTTCCCTCCACTTT
CASSLLGAGTGPSSLHF
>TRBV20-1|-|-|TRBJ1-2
TGCAGTGCTAGAGGTGGCGGCTACACCTTC
CSARGGGYTF
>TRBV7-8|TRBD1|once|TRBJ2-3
TGTGCCAGCAGCTTAGCACAGGGGTCAGATACGCAGTATTTT
CASSLAQGSDTQYF
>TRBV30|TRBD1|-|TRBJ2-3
TGTGCCTGGAGTGGGGACAGGGGTTCCACAGATACGCAGTATTTT
CAWSGDRGSTDTQYF
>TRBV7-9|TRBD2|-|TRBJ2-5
TGTGCCAGCAGCTATGGGACTAGCGAGCAAGAGACCCAGTACTTC
CASSYGTSEQETQYF
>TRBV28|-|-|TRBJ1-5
TGTGCCAGCAGCCCGGCCGGGGGGGGCAATCAGCCCCAGCATTTT
CASSPAGGGNQPQHF
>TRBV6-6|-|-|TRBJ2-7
TGTGCCAGCAGTTACAACAGGGATTCGTACGAGCAGTACTTC
CASSYNRDSYEQYF
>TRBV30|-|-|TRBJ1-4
TGTGCCTGGATAACCACACCGGGACACCTTGCAACTAATGAAAAACTGTTTTTT
CAWITTPGHLATNEKLFF
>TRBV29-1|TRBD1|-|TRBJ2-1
TGCAGCGTTGCTCAGGACAGGGTGAGAGTGGAGCAGTTCTTC
CSVAQDRVRVEQFF
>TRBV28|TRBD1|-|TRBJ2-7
TGTGCCAGCACCTTTCGCGGACAGGGGCGACGGGAGCAGTACTTC
CASTFRGQGRREQYF
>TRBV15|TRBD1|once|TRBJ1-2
TGTGCCACCAGCAGAGATACAGGGGCGGATGGCTACACCTTC
CATSRDTGADGYTF
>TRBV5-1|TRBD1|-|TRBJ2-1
TGCGCCAGCAGCGACGTAGGGGGCTTGGATGAGCAGTTCTTC
CASSDVGGLDEQFF
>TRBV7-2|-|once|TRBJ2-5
TGTGCCAGCAGCTTACCCTATCTAGGAGAGACCCAGTACTTC
CASSLPYLGETQYF
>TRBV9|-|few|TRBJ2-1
TGTGCCAGCAGCGACCCTCTGACGCGGCTAGACAATGAGCAGTTCTTC
CASSDPLTRLDNEQFF
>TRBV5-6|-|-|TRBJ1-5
TGTGCCAGCCACCTATTCCTCCTCGAGGGAGAGCCCCAGCATTTT
CASHLFLLEGEPQHF
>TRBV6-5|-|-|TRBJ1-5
TGTGCCAGCAGCCAGACAGGCGTCAATCAGCCCCAGCATTTT
CASSQTGVNQPQHF
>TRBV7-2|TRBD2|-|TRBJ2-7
TGTGCCAGCAGTTATAGACTAGCGGGAACTCAGCAGTACTTC
CASSYRLAGTQQYF
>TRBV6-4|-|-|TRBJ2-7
TGTGCCAGCAGTGACTCGCTAGGGGAACCCTACGAGCAGTACTTC
CASSDSLGEPYEQYF
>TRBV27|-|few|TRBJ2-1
TGTGCCAGCAGTTTATCGGCGGGGGCCCTAGGTGAGCAGTTCTTC
CASSLSAGALGEQFF
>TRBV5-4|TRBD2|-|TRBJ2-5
TGTGCCAGCAGCTTGGCCGCAATAGCGGGAGGTATGGAGACCCAGTACTTC
CASSLAAIAGGMETQYF
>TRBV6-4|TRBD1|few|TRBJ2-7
TGTGCCAGCAGTGACGCGGACAGGGCGAATCTGTACTTC
CASSDADRANLYF
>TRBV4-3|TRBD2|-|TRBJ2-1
TGCGCCAGCAGCGTTCTAGCGGGAGGGGGGCCCAATGAGCAGTTCTTC
CASSVLAGGGPNEQFF